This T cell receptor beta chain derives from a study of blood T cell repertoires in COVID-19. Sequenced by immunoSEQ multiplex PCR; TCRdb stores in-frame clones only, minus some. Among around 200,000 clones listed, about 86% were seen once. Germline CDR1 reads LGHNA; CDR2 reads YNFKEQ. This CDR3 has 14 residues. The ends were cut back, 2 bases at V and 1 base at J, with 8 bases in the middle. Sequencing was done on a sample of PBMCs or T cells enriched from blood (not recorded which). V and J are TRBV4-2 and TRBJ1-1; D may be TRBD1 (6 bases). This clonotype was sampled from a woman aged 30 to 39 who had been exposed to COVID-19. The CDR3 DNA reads TGTGCCAGCAGCCAAACGACAGGGAACACTGAAGCTTTCTTT. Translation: CASSQTTGNTEAFF.